The count of the clone carrying this T cell receptor beta chain is one. The sample originates from a study of blood T cell repertoires in COVID-19. After removal of 5 bases from V and 10 bases from J, the junction contained 7 bases not matched to a gene. The CDR3 runs to 11 residues. CDR1 is GTSNPN, CDR2 SVGIG, per germline (reference sequence). The data were produced by immunoSEQ multiplex PCR, yet TCRdb's version contains in-frame clones alone and is incomplete. The repertoire has roughly 62,000 clones, 70% to 85% of them found once; the top ten carry 3.5%. This receptor was identified in a man aged 55 to 70 with acute or convalescent COVID-19. The sample taken for sequencing was peripheral blood. The chain links TRBV30 to TRBJ1-1; 7 bases are shared with TRBD1. CDR3 in amino acids: CAWGAGQVAFF. The DNA for the CDR3 is TGTGCCTGGGGGGCAGGACAGGTAGCTTTCTTT.